The 5 T cell receptor beta chains in this list originate from one sample, sequenced in a study of vaccination effects on CD4 cells after COVID-19. These receptors' antigens are unknown. Sequencing in the ViraFEST assay came after antigen-specific CD4+ T cells had been expanded with viral peptide pools, which were used to stimulate PBMC. A roughly 10-day culture period preceded the isolation of CD4+ T cells. The infection with SARS-CoV-2 (confirmed by PCR) occurred in this person between March and December 2020. The cohort was immunized with two doses of either the BNT162b2 or mRNA-1273 vaccine. Sequenced by immunoSEQ multiplex PCR; TCRdb stores in-frame clones only, minus some. The sample shows 14,000 or so clones, around 79% of them seen only once. Sequenced here: CD4+ T cells from PBMCs cultured with HCoV-NL63 spike peptides, sampled after COVID-19 vaccination. Receptor source: a human donor who had a prior SARS-CoV-2 infection.

There are a few counts of this clone. The J gene is TRBJ1-6, the V gene TRBV6-1; D is ambiguous. V was pared by 0 bases and J by 7 bases, with 13 bases between. The CDR3 length is 16 residues. Germline V CDR1 and CDR2: MNHNS, SASEGT. The CDR3 here is CASSEAHPSSNSPLHF. The CDR3 nucleotides read TGTGCCAGCAGTGAAGCGCATCCGTCCTCGAATTCACCCCTCCACTTT.

V is TRBV4-3 and J is TRBJ1-1; D not certain. V was trimmed by 0 bases and J by 10 bases, leaving 15 bases between them. The CDR3 is 14 residues long. Germline V gives CDR1 LGHNA, CDR2 YSLEER. The chain's CDR3 is CASSQDVTRAIAFF. The CDR3 DNA sequence: TGCGCCAGCAGCCAAGATGTGACAAGGGCTATAGCTTTCTTT.

The table lists this clone with a count of one. The rearrangement uses TRBV20-1 and TRBJ1-4; no reliable D call. This CDR3 contains 13 residues. Germline CDR1 and CDR2: DFQATT and SNEGSKA (reference sequence). Between the trimmed V and J ends, which lost 3 bases and 8 bases, there was a span of 13 bases. CDR3 in DNA: TGCAGTGCTAGTCGGCCGACGGGGGAAAAACTGTTTTTT. Amino acid sequence: CSASRPTGEKLFF.

This clone was picked up a small number of times. V usage is TRBV2 and J usage is TRBJ1-3, with TRBD1 matching over 10 bases. V shed 6 bases and J 2 bases; nucleotides not matched to a gene: 1. CDR1 and CDR2 (germline): SNHLY, FYNNEI. The CDR3 is 14 residues long. The CDR3 nucleotides are TGTGCCAGCAGGGGGACAGGGGCTGGAAACACCATATATTTT. Amino acid sequence: CASRGTGAGNTIYF.

The genes are TRBV15 and TRBJ2-5; D remains ambiguous. This CDR3 has 13 residues. V was clipped by 0 bases and J by 5 bases, with 7 bases between them. CDR1 and CDR2 (germline): LNHNV, YYDKDF (reference sequence). The DNA of the CDR3 is TGTGCCACCAGCAGAGACCCTTGGGAGACCCAGTACTTC. Translation gives CATSRDPWETQYF.